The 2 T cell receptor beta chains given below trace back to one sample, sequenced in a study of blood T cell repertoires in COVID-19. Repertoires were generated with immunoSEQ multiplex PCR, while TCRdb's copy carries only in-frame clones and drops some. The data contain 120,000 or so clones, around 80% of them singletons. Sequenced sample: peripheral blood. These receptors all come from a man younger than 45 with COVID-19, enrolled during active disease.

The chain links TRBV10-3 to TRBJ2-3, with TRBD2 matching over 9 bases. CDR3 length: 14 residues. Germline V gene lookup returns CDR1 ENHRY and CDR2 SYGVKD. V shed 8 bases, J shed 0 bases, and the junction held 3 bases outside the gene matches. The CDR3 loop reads CAIGTSRSTDTQYF. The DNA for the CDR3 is TGTGCCATCGGGACTAGCCGGAGCACAGATACGCAGTATTTT.

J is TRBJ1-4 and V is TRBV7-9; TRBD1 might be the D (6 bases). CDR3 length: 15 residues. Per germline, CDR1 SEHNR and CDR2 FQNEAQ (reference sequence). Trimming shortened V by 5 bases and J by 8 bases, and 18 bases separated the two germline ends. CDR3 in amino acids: CASSPPQGGREKLFF. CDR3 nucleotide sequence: TGTGCCAGCAGCCCACCACAGGGTGGTAGGGAAAAACTGTTTTTT.